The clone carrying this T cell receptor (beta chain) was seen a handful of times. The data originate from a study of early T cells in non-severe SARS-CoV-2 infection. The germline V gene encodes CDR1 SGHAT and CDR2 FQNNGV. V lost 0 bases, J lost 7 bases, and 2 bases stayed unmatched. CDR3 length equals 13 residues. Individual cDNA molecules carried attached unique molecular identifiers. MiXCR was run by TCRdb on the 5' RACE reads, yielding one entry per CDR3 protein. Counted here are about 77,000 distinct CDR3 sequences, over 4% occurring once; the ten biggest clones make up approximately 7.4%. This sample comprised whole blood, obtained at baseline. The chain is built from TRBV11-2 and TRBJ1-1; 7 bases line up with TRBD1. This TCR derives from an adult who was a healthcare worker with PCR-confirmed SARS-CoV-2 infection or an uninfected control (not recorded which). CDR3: CASSLDRDSEAFF. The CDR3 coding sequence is TGTGCCAGCAGCTTAGATCGGGACAGTGAAGCTTTCTTT.